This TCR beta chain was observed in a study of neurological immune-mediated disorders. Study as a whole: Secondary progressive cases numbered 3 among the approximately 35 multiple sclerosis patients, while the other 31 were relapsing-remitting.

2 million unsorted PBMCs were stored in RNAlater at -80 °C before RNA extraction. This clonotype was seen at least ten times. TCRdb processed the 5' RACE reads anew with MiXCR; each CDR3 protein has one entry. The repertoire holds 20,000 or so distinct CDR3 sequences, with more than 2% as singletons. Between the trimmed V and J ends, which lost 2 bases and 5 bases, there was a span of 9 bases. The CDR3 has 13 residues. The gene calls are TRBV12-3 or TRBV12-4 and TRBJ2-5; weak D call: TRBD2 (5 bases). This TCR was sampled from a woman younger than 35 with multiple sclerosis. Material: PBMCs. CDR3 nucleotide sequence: TGTGCCAGCAGTTTATGGGAGATGGAGACCCAGTACTTC. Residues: CASSLWEMETQYF.